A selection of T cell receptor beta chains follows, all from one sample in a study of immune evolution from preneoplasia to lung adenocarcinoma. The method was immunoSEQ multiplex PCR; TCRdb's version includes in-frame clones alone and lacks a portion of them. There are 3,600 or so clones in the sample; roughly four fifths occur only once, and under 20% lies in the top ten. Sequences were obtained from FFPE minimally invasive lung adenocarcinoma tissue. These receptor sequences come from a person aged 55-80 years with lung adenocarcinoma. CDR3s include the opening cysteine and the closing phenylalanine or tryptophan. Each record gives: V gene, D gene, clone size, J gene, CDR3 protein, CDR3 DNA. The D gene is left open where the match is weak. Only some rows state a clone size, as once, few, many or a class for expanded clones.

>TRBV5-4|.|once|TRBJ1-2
CASSLDGINYGYTF
TGTGCCAGCAGCTTGGACGGGATAAACTATGGCTACACCTTC
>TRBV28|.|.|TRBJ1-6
CASRPDSYNSPLHF
TGTGCCAGCAGGCCGGACTCCTATAATTCACCCCTCCACTTT
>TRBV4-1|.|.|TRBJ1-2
CASSQGEGSYGYTF
TGCGCCAGCAGCCAAGGGGAGGGAAGCTATGGCTACACCTTC
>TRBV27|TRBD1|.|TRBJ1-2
CASSPSTGVSYDYTF
TGTGCCAGCAGCCCAAGCACAGGGGTTAGCTATGACTACACCTTC
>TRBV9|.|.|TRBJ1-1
CASKELVGTEAFF
TGTGCCAGCAAGGAGTTAGTAGGGACTGAAGCTTTCTTT
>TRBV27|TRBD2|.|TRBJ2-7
CASRSGTSGSYEQYF
TGTGCCAGCAGGTCCGGGACTAGCGGCTCCTACGAGCAGTACTTC
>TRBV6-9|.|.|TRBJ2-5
CASSLRELQETQYF
TGTGCCAGCAGTTTACGGGAACTCCAAGAGACCCAGTACTTC
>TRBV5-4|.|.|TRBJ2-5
CASSSVTGQQETQYF
TGTGCCAGCAGCTCCGTTACGGGACAACAAGAGACCCAGTACTTC
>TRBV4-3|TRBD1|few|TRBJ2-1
CASSPTGVLRYNEQFF
TGCGCCAGCAGCCCAACAGGGGTGCTAAGATACAATGAGCAGTTCTTC
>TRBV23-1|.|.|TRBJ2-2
CASSQPDRLQTKIGELFF
TGCGCCAGCAGTCAACCCGACAGGCTACAAACTAAAATAGGGGAGCTGTTTTTT
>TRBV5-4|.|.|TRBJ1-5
CASSLGGRGSNQPQHF
TGTGCCAGCAGCTTGGGGGGCAGGGGTAGCAATCAGCCCCAGCATTTT
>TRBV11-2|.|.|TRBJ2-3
CASSGSWEHTQYF
TGTGCCAGCAGCGGCAGTTGGGAGCATACGCAGTATTTT
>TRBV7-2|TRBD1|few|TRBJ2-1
CASSSGGNEQFF
TGTGCCAGCAGCTCAGGGGGCAATGAGCAGTTCTTC
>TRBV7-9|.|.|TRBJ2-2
CASRGEGASGELFF
TGTGCCAGCAGAGGGGAAGGGGCTTCCGGGGAGCTGTTTTTT
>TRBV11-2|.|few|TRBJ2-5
CASTVAGTIETQYF
TGTGCCAGCACTGTTGCCGGGACAATAGAGACCCAGTACTTC
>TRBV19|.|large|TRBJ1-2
CARDGYTF
TGTGCCAGAGATGGCTACACCTTC
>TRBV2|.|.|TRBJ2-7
CASRPISYEQYF
TGTGCCAGCAGGCCTATCTCCTACGAGCAGTACTTC
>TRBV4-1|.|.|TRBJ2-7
CASSQDWGVKTYEQYF
TGCGCCAGCAGCCAAGATTGGGGGGTAAAGACCTACGAGCAGTACTTC